This T cell receptor (beta chain) was sequenced in a study of cytomegalovirus exposure and HLA in healthy donors. Data came from immunoSEQ multiplex PCR; TCRdb stores just in-frame clones and leaves some out. Of 82,000 or so clones in the sample, 85% to 95% were seen once. V was cut by 6 bases and J by 1 base, with 6 bases left in between. Germline CDR1 reads SNHLY; CDR2 reads FYNNEI. CDR3 length: 12 residues. This sequence was found in a woman between 18 and 29 years old in good health and CMV-seronegative. The sequencing input was PBMCs. This rearrangement joins TRBV2 to TRBJ1-1; D is unclear. The CDR3 DNA reads as TGTGCCAGCAGGGGCAGGAACACTGAAGCTTTCTTT. This codes for CASRGRNTEAFF. Filled out from reference TRBV2 and TRBJ1-1, the complete variable domain reads EPEVTQTPSHQVTQMGQEVILRCVPISNHLYFYWYRQILGQKVEFLVSFYNNEISEKSEIFDDQFSVERPDGSNFTLKIRSTKLEDSAMYFCASRGRNTEAFFGQGTRLTVV.